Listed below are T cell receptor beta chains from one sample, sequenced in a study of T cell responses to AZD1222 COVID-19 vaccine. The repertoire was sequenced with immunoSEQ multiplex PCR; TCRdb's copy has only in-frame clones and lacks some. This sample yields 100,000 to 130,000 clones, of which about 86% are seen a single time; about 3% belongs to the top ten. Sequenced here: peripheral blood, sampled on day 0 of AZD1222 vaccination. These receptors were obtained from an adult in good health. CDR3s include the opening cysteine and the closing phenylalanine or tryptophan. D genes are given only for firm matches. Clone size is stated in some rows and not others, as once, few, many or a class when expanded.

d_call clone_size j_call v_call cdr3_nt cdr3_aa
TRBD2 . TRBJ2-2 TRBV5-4 TGTGCCAGCAGCCCGGGGGCTAGCGGGGGGCCCCGGACCGGGGAGCTGTTTTTT CASSPGASGGPRTGELFF
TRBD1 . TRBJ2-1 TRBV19 TGTGCCAGTAGTATAGGAGGGGTAGGGACAGGGGCCTACAATGAGCAGTTCTTC CASSIGGVGTGAYNEQFF
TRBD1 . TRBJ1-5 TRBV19 TGTGCCAGTAGTTCGAGACCGGGACAGGGGATTAGCAATCAGCCCCAGCATTTT CASSSRPGQGISNQPQHF
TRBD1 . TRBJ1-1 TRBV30 TGTGCCTGGAGCGAAGACAGGGTCACTGAAGCTTTCTTT CAWSEDRVTEAFF
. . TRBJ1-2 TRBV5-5 TGTGCCAGCAGCTTTCAGGCTTACTATGGCTACACCTTC CASSFQAYYGYTF
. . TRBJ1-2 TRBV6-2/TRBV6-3 TGTGCCAGCAGTTACCCTTTGCGTAACTATGGCTACACCTTC CASSYPLRNYGYTF
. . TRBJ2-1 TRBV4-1 TGCGCCAGCAGCCATGCCCGGACTACCCGGAATGAGCAGTTCTTC CASSHARTTRNEQFF
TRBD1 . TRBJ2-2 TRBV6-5 TGTGCCAGCAGCGACAGGGCGACGAACACCGGGGAGCTGTTTTTT CASSDRATNTGELFF
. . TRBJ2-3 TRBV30 TGTGCCTGGAGCGCGATGGGGGGGCGTGGGGATACGCAGTATTTT CAWSAMGGRGDTQYF
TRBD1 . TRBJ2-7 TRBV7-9 TGTGCCAGCAGAACGGGGCAGGGGGCCTACGAGCAGTACTTC CASRTGQGAYEQYF
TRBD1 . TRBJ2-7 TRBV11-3 TGTGCCAGCAGCTTAGAACGGGGACAGAGAAGCTCCTACGAGCAGTACTTC CASSLERGQRSSYEQYF
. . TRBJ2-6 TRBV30 TGTGCCTGGACGACCCTCTCTGGGGCCAACGTCCTGACTTTC CAWTTLSGANVLTF
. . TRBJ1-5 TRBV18 TGTGCCAGCTCACCACCGGAGCAGCCCCAGCATTTT CASSPPEQPQHF
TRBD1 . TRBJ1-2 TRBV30 TGTGCCTGGAGTGTACTCCGGACAGGCTATGGCTACACCTTC CAWSVLRTGYGYTF
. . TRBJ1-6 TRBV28 TGTGCCAGCAGTTTTGGGGGAGACCCCCTCCACTTT CASSFGGDPLHF
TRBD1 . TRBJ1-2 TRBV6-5 TGTGCCAGCAGTTACCGTATGGACAGGGACTATGGCTACACCTTC CASSYRMDRDYGYTF
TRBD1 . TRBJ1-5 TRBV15 TGTGCCACCAGCAGAGACCGGACAGGGGATGGTAGCAATCAGCCCCAGCATTTT CATSRDRTGDGSNQPQHF
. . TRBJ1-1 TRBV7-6 TGTGCCAGCAGCTTTCTGTCACAGGGACCCACTGAAGCTTTCTTT CASSFLSQGPTEAFF
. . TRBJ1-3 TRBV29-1 TGCAGCGTTGGGGAGGCCTCTGGAAACACCATATATTTT CSVGEASGNTIYF
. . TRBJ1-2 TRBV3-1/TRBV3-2 TGTGCCAGCAGCCCGCGGGGGGGGTCGGGCGGCTACACCTTC CASSPRGGSGGYTF
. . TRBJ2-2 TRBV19 TGTGCCGACAGTTTCACCGGGGAGCTGTTTTTT CADSFTGELFF
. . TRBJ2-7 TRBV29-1 TGCAGCGTTACAGGGAGTCTCCACGAGCAGTACTTC CSVTGSLHEQYF
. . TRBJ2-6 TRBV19 TGTGCCAGTAGTACAGTAGGCTCTGGGGCCAACGTCCTGACTTTC CASSTVGSGANVLTF
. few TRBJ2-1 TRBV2 TGTGCCAGCAGACAGCTCAATGAGCAGTTCTTC CASRQLNEQFF
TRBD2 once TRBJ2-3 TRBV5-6 TGTGCCAGCAGCCCCGGGACTAGCGGGGGGACCGATACGCAGTATTTT CASSPGTSGGTDTQYF
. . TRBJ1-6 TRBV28 TGTGCCAGCAGTACGACAGATTCACCCCTCCACTTT CASSTTDSPLHF
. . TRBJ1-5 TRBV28 TGTGCCAGCAGGTTCCGCGGGCTCTTGCGGCAGCCCCAGCATTTT CASRFRGLLRQPQHF
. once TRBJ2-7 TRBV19 TGTGCCAGTTCGGACCAACCTACCGAGCAGTACTTC CASSDQPTEQYF
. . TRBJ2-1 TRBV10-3 TGTGCCATCAGTGAAACTCTTAATGAGCAGTTCTTC CAISETLNEQFF
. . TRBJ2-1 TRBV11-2 TGTGCCAGCAGCTTGTCGTCAGGGCGGAATGAGCAGTTCTTC CASSLSSGRNEQFF
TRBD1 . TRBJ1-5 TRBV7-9 TGTGCCAGCAGCTTCAGAGGACAGGGATCTAATCAGCCCCAGCATTTT CASSFRGQGSNQPQHF
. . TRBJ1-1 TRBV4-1 TGCGCCAGCAGCCTACGGGCAGGGAATATTTACACTGAAGCTTTCTTT CASSLRAGNIYTEAFF
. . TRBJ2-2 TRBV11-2 TGTGCCAGCAGCTTAGGGACTACGATGACCCGCGGGGAGCTGTTTTTT CASSLGTTMTRGELFF
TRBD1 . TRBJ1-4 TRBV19 TGTGCCAGCTCCAACAGGGGGCGCGGGACTAATGAAAAACTGTTTTTT CASSNRGRGTNEKLFF
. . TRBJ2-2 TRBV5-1 TGCGCCAGCAGCCTGGCCCCGGTCGGCACCGGGGAGCTGTTTTTT CASSLAPVGTGELFF
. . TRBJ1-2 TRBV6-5 TGTGCCAGCACCCCTTTTGAGGGTACTAACTATGGCTACACCTTC CASTPFEGTNYGYTF
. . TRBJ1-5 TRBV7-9 TGTGCCAGCAGCTTAGATAGCAATCAGCCCCAGCATTTT CASSLDSNQPQHF
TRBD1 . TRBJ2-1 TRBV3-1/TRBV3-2 TGTGCCAGCAGCCGGACAGGGATTGTTGAGCAGTTCTTC CASSRTGIVEQFF
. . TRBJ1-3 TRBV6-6 TGTGCCAGCAGTCCCGGTTGGGGGCACTCAAACTCTGGAAACACCATATATTTT CASSPGWGHSNSGNTIYF
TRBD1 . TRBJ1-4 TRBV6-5 TGTGCCAGCAGTATAAGACAGGGGAATGAAAAACTGTTTTTT CASSIRQGNEKLFF
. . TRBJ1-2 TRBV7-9 TGTGCCAGCAGCCCCGCGGGCAACTATGGCTACACCTTC CASSPAGNYGYTF
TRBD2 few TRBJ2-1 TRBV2 TGTGCCAGCGGTGAGCGGGGGAATGAGCAGTTCTTC CASGERGNEQFF
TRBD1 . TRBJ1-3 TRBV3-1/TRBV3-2 TGTGCCAGCAGCCGCGGGACAGGGGGCGCGGGAGGAAGCTCTGGAAACACCATATATTTT CASSRGTGGAGGSSGNTIYF
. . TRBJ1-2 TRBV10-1 TGCGCCAGCAGTGAACAGGGAGTTAACTATGGCTACACCTTC CASSEQGVNYGYTF